The present TCR beta chain was sequenced within a study of monozygotic twins with inflammatory bowel disease. Overall study findings and caveats: Especially where disease activity was present, IBD patients had fewer clonotypes in common with others than healthy twins did. Separate T cell subtypes could not be resolved from one another.

From germline, CDR1 is MGHRA and CDR2 YSYEKL. This CDR3 has 14 residues. PCR of TCRalpha and TCRbeta cDNA was nested, with two rounds of roughly 16 and 10 cycles. TCRdb re-analyzed the 5' RACE reads; it lists each CDR3 protein once, without DNA. Listed are a few hundred thousand distinct CDR3 sequences; 2% to 3% falls within the top ten. Regarding this clonotype: Its antigen remains unidentified.

Sample: blood. The sequence derives from a human donor with ulcerative colitis or Crohn's disease, or a healthy co-twin of an affected twin (not recorded which). This chain connects TRBV4-1 to TRBJ2-2; TCRdb's D call of TRBD1 is untestable without DNA. The chain's CDR3 is CASSQDGGTGELFF.